Listed below are T cell receptor beta chains from one sample, sequenced in a study of cytomegalovirus exposure and HLA in healthy donors. Using immunoSEQ multiplex PCR, the repertoire was profiled, and TCRdb retains in-frame clones only, with some absent. This sample has about 92,000 clones, with approximately 93% found just once. Sequencing used PBMCs. These receptor sequences come from a woman in her 30s in good health and CMV-seropositive. The CDR3 runs from the conserved cysteine through the conserved F or W. Each record gives: V gene, J gene, CDR3 protein.

TRBV5-1	TRBJ2-7	CASGRADRNSGYEQYF
TRBV15	TRBJ2-5	CATSMSWRVEETQYF
TRBV6-5	TRBJ2-1	CASSYSFFGGYEQFF
TRBV29-1	TRBJ1-2	CSVRTGDYYGYTF
TRBV15	TRBJ1-5	CATSREGQLNQPQHF
TRBV5-4	TRBJ2-2	CASSDLTRVSGELFF
TRBV11-2	TRBJ2-1	CASSLDKTPEQFF
TRBV6-5	TRBJ1-4	CASSSGTPKKLFF
TRBV7-9	TRBJ2-1	CASSPTDYGAYNEQFF
TRBV2	TRBJ2-5	CASRSDSQETQYF
TRBV4-3	TRBJ2-3	CASSQASGRAADTQYF
TRBV6-1	TRBJ1-1	CASRVGGVGPEAFF
TRBV5-1	TRBJ2-5	CASSLGDNRVETQYF
TRBV12-5	TRBJ1-3	CASGFTGGAAGNTIYF
TRBV7-9	TRBJ2-2	CASSHGSTGVGGELFF
TRBV18	TRBJ2-1	CASSAVPLLEQFF
TRBV28	TRBJ1-5	CASSSPTGGNQPQHF
TRBV20-1	TRBJ1-4	CSAHRGTVLFF
TRBV9	TRBJ2-1	CASSVGQGYGGEQFF
TRBV6-5	TRBJ2-1	CASSLAGADNEQFF
TRBV27	TRBJ2-3	CASSHPTGTDTQYF
TRBV6-6	TRBJ1-2	CASTGRRTGYWGYTF
TRBV28	TRBJ1-1	CASSPGQGNTEAFF
TRBV4-1	TRBJ2-2	CASSLTGSGELFF
TRBV19	TRBJ2-2	CASKRKGQTNTGELFF
TRBV28	TRBJ2-7	CASSYLAGGPREQYF
TRBV9	TRBJ2-2	CASSPAAGGELFF
TRBV4-2	TRBJ2-7	CASSQGLAGAYEQYF
TRBV5-6	TRBJ2-7	CASSSLRGSQRESSEQYF
TRBV28	TRBJ1-1	CASRRMDRNTEAFF
TRBV5-6	TRBJ2-1	CASSNPGQGAYNEQFF
TRBV19	TRBJ2-2	CASSPRLGQGGSTGELFF
TRBV11-2	TRBJ2-3	CASSPRTSRGHTQYF
TRBV30	TRBJ2-1	CAWSVVAARYNEQFF
TRBV6-1	TRBJ1-1	CASSQQTTGKAFF
TRBV5-1	TRBJ1-1	CASSPTGGLTEAFF
TRBV28	TRBJ2-7	CASSLGFGGPSSYEQYF
TRBV7-2	TRBJ1-4	CASSLREATNEKLFF
TRBV5-4	TRBJ2-4	CASSNPGQLAKNIQYF
TRBV9	TRBJ2-3	CASSYTDTQYF
TRBV19	TRBJ1-1	CASSIQGFLAEAFF
TRBV6-1	TRBJ1-5	CASANRASNQPQHF
TRBV2	TRBJ2-1	CASTPRSYNEQFF
TRBV28	TRBJ1-5	CASRNDSPLNQPQHF
TRBV19	TRBJ1-1	CASHPRGTGLRRTAEAFF
TRBV28	TRBJ1-2	CASSLFLVPDTF
TRBV29-1	TRBJ2-5	CSAVPWGGVETQYF
TRBV5-1	TRBJ2-7	CASSFFAAGDWVTYEQYF
TRBV6-1	TRBJ1-1	CASSVDILNTEAFF
TRBV7-9	TRBJ2-1	CATSSQGVNEQFF
TRBV5-6	TRBJ2-7	CASSLFMTGSYEQYF
TRBV30	TRBJ1-5	CAWSVLQGNNQPQHF
TRBV10-3	TRBJ2-2	CAIKEPGQLNTGELFF
TRBV7-2	TRBJ1-1	CASSLERNMNTEAFF
TRBV30	TRBJ1-2	CAWTGDRGLDGYTF
TRBV7-2	TRBJ1-2	CASSAIYAAGYTF
TRBV7-9	TRBJ2-1	CASSLLAGPTSSYNEQFF
TRBV6-5	TRBJ1-1	CASREPGQGWTEAFF